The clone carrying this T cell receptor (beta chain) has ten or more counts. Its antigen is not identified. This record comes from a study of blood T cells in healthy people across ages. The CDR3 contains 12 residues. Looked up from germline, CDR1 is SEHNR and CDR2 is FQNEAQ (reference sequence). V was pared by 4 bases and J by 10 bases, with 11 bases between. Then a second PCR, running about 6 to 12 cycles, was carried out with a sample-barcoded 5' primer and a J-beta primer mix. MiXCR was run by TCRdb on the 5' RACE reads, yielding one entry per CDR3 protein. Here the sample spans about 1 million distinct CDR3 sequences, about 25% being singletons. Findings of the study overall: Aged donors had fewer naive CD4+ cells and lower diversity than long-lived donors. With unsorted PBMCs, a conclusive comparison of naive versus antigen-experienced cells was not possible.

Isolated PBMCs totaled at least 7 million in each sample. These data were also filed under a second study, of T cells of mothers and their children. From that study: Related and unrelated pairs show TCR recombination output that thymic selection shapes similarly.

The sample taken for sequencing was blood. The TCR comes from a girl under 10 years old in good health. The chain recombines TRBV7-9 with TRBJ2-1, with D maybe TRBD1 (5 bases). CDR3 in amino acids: CASSSQGGEQFF. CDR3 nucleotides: TGTGCCAGCAGCTCTCAGGGCGGCGAGCAGTTCTTC.